Below, one T cell receptor beta chain is given with its context. The target of this receptor is not known. The sample holds no much larger clone one base away, and base qualities are not on file. TCR CDR3 regions were amplified from genomic DNA by multiplex PCR using the deep immunoSEQ assay. For each cell subset, the extracted genomic DNA was distributed evenly across all wells of several immunoSEQ 96-well plates, and each plate served as one replicate. For sorted subsets, each replicate PCR was loaded with approximately 190 ng genomic DNA, equivalent to some 31,000 T cell genomes. Purified libraries were quantified with a Qubit 3.0 fluorometer, sized on a Bioanalyzer 2100, and re-quantified with the KAPA Library Quantification kit. Each immunoSEQ 96-well plate was sequenced on its own single-read 150-cycle Illumina NextSeq 550 flow cell. As for the authors' bioinformatics: The immunoSEQ output contained only junctional sequences without quality scores, so filtering could not match that applied to full-length reads. Sequences were annotated with PyIR, a Python wrapper for IgBLAST v1.9, and V/J genes and CDR3 were assigned using IMGT germline references. Reads were filtered out if the reads had weak V/J assignments (E-value above 1e-6), no CDR3, stop codons, out-of-frame junctions, or ambiguous translated residues. V3J clonotypes were defined as sequences sharing an identical inferred V gene, J gene, and CDR3 amino acid sequence. Percentage overlap between repertoires was computed as shared unique clonotypes divided by the size of the smaller repertoire. RTK rarefaction, the Chao1 estimator, and Recon v2.1 estimates of unobserved clonotypes were used to assess repertoire richness. Generation probabilities for all TCRbeta clonotypes obtained by the gDNA method from a handful of donors were computed using OLGA. TCRdb took over this immuneACCESS table, retaining in-frame rearrangements with V and J assigned. Such tables are incomplete; in checked studies, under half of the missing clones stem from an unresolved V gene, and the remainder is unexplained. V and J calls and clone size are as listed in that table; D and trimming were resolved from the DNA. This sample lists more than 2 million clones; approximately 96% were detected once. The ten largest clonotypes hold around 0.13% of the sample.

This record belongs to a study of shared clonotypes between healthy human individuals (TCRdb year 2020). About the investigation overall: Two women and three men aged 18 to 49 years were included in the cohort. For each donor, three plates each were used for CD4 naive and CD4 memory, two plates were used for CD8 naive, and one plate was used for CD8 memory. To estimate repertoire size and how much clonotype sharing occurs between individuals, the study deeply sequenced the blood TCR repertoires of five healthy adults. To increase sequencing depth and limit assay-specific biases, TCR repertoire library preparation and sequencing were carried out by different laboratories using diverse techniques. Per donor, leukapheresis produced somewhere between about 0.85 and 10 billion PBMCs. What the work shows at the level of the full study, not this receptor alone: Because the study included only a small number of donors, the genetic and exposure-history diversity represented was limited. Even with the large sequencing depth, rarefaction of the sorted-subset datasets indicated that sequencing was incomplete. Larger estimated clonotype richness was generally found for naive subsets than for memory subsets. Pairwise subsampling led to the expectation that sequencing depth would affect the degree of clonotype sharing among donors. When several donors were compared, the shared fraction of clonotypes was around 5% for naive CD4, over 3% for naive CD8, roughly 2.5% for memory CD4, and roughly 0.4% for memory CD8. Compared with non-shared clonotypes, the clonotypes found in all four sorted-subset donors had higher generation probabilities. Sampling was limited to blood, and TCR repertoires in tissue likely differ from TCR repertoires in blood.

Counted from cysteine to phenylalanine, this CDR3 has 14 amino acids. The only DNA kept is the CDR3, 42 bases in frame from the first base. At the junction V is shortened by 8 bases and J by 3 bases; bases outside the gene matches: 7. Via the germline V gene (reference sequence), CDR1 is SEHNR and CDR2 FQNEAQ. The donors were healthy, HIV-negative adults who had no recently reported acute infections or vaccinations. Only Caucasian adults living in Nashville, Tennessee, USA were represented among the donors. CD4+ T cells were enriched through magnetic negative selection, after which naive cells were positively selected on CD45RA and the remaining negative fraction served as the memory subset. Blood was collected by leukapheresis, and PBMCs were isolated by Ficoll-Histopaque density gradient centrifugation and then cryopreserved in liquid nitrogen vapor phase. Analytical flow cytometry was used to check the purity and quantity of every magnetically sorted T cell population. From each sorted fraction, genomic DNA was isolated and quantified by UV absorbance on a Nanodrop 2000c.

This receptor was obtained from a man younger than 30 in good health. Sequencing input: naive CD4+ T cells sorted from blood. The cell subset or site label of this sample denotes: CD45RA+ positively selected. This chain is built from TRBV7-9 and TRBJ1-2, and 9 junction bases match TRBD1. The nucleotides read TGTGCCAGCCGGACAGGGGAGTTTGACTATGGCTACACCTTC. Translated, it gives CASRTGEFDYGYTF. Full variable domain (CDR3 extended with the reference TRBV7-9 and TRBJ1-2 proteins): DTGVSQNPRHKITKRGQNVTFRCDPISEHNRLYWYRQTLGQGPEFLTYFQNEAQLEKSRLLSDRFSAERPKGSFSTLEIQRTEQGDSAMYLCASRTGEFDYGYTFGSGTRLTVV.